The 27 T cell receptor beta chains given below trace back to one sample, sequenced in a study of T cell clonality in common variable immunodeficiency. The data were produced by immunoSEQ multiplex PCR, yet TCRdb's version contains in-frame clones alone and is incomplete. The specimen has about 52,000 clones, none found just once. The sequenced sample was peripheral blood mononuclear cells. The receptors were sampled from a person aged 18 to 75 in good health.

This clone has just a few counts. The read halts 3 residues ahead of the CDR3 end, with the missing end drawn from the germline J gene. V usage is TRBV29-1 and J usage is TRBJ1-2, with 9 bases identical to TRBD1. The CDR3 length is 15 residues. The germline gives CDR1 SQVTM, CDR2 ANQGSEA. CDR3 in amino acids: CSVDSQGALYNDYTF. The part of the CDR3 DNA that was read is TGCAGCGTTGACTCACAGGGGGCCCTATACAATGAC.

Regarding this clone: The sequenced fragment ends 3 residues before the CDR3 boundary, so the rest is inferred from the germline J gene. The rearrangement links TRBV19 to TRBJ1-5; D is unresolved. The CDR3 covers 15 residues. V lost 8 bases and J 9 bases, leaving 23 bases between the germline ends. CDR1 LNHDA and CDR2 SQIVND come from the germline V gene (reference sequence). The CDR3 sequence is CASLGGGESSGPQHF. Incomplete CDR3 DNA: TGTGCCAGTCTGGGCGGCGGGGAAAGTTCTGGGCCC.

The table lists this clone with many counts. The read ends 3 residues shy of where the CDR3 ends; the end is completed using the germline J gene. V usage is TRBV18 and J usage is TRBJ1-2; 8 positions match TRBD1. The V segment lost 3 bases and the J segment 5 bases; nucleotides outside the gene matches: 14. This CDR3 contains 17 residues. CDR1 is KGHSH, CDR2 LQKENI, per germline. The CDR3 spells CASSPNAESGTGYGYTF. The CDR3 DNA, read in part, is TGTGCCAGCTCACCGAACGCGGAATCAGGGACAGGTTATGGC.

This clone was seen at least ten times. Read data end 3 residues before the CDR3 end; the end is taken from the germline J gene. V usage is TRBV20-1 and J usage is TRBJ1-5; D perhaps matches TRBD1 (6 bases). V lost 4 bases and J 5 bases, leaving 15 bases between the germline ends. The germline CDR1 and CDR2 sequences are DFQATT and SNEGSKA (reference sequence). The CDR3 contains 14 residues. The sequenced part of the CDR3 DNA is TGCAGTGCTAATCCAAGAGGGGGGGATCAGCCC. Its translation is CSANPRGGDQP. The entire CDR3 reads CSANPRGGDQPQHF.

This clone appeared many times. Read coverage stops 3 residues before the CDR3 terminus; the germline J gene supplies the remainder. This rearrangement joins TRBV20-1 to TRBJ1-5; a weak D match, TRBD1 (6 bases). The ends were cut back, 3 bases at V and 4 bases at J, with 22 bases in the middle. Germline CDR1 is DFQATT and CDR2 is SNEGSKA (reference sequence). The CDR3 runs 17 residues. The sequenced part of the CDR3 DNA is TGCAGTGCTAGGCGAGGGGGTTTTGGGGCCCTTAATCAGCCC. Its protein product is CSARRGGFGALNQP. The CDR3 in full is CSARRGGFGALNQPQHF.

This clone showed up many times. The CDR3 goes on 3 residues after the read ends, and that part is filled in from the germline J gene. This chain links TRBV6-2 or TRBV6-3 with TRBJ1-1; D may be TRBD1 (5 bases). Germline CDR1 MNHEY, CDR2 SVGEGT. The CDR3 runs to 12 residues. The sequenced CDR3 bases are TGTGGTCCAGGGTCGAAGAACACTGAA. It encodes CGPGSKNTE. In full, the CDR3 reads CGPGSKNTEAFF.

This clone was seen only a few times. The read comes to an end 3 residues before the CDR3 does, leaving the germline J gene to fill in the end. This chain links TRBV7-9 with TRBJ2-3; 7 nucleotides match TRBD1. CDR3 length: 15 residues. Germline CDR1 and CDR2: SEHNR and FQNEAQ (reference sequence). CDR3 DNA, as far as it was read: TGTGCCAGCACTATTACAGGGGAGCCCACTGAGACG. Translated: CASTITGEPTET. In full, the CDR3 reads CASTITGEPTETQYF.

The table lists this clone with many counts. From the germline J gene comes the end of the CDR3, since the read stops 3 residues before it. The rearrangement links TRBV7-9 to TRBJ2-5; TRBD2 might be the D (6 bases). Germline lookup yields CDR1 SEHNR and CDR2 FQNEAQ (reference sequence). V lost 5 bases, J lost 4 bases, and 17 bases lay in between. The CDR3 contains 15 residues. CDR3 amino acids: CASSPAGGVRETQYF. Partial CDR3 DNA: TGTGCCAGCAGCCCGGCCGGCGGGGTGAGAGAGACC.

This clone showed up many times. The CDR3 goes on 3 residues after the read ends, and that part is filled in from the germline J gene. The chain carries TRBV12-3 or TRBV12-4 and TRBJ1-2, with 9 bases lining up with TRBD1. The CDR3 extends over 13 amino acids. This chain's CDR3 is CASRPGTGISYTF. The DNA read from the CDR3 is TGTGCCAGCAGACCCGGGACAGGGATTAGC.

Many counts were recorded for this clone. This chain's CDR3 is CASRRGDYPNEQYF. The part of the CDR3 DNA that was read is TGTGCCAGCAGACGTGGGGACTACCCGAACGAG. J is TRBJ2-7 and V is TRBV6-2 or TRBV6-3; 7 bases agree with TRBD2. Coverage ceases 3 residues before the CDR3 finishes, and the germline J gene fills in the end. CDR3 size: 14 residues. CDR1 is MNHEY and CDR2 is SVGEGT in the germline V gene. With 6 bases clipped from V and 5 bases from J, the junction kept 10 bases outside the gene matches.

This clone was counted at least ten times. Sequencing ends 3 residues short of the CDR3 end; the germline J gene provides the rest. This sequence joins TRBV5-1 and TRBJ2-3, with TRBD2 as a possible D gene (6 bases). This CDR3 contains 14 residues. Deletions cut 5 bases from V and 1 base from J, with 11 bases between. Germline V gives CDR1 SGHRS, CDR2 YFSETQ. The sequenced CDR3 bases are TGCGCCAGCAGTGTAGCGGTTGGCACAGATACG. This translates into CASSVAVGTDT. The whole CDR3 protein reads CASSVAVGTDTQYF.

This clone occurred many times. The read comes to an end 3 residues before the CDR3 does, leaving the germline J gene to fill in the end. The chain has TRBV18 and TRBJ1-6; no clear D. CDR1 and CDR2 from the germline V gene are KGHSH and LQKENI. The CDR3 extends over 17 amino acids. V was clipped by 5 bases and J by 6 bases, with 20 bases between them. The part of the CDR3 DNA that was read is TGTGCCAGCTCATCCTCGCAGCGCCCGGCCGCTAATTCACCC. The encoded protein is CASSSSQRPAANSP. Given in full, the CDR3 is CASSSSQRPAANSPLHF.

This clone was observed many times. This CDR3 is CASRSGAGANVLTF. The CDR3 DNA, read in part, is TGTGCCAGTAGATCCGGGGCTGGGGCCAACGTC. This sequence joins TRBV19 and TRBJ2-6, with D possibly being TRBD2 (5 bases). Read coverage stops 3 residues before the CDR3 terminus; the germline J gene supplies the remainder. V lost 6 bases and J lost 2, with 8 bases in between. This CDR3 contains 14 residues. Germline loops: CDR1 LNHDA, CDR2 SQIVND (reference sequence). Supplemented by reference TRBV19 and TRBJ2-6, the full variable domain reads DGGITQSPKYLFRKEGQNVTLSCEQNLNHDAMYWYRQDPGQGLRLIYYSQIVNDFQKGDIAEGYSVSREKKESFPLTVTSAQKNPTAFYLCASRSGAGANVLTFGAGSRLTVL.

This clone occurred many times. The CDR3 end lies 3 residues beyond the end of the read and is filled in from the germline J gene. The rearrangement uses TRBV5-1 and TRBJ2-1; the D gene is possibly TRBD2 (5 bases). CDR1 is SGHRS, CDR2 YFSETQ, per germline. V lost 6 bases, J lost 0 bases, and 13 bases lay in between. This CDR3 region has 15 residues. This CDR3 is CASTLTISSYNEQFF. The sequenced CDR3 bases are TGCGCCAGCACCCTGACTATTAGCTCCTACAATGAG.

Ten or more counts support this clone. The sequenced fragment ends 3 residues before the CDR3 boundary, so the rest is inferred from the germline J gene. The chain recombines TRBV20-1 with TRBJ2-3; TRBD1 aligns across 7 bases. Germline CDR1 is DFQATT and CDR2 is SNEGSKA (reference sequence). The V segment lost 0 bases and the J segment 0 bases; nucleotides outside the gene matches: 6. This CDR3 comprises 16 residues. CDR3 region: CSARDTGTESTDTQYF. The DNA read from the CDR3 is TGCAGTGCTAGAGATACCGGGACAGAAAGCACAGATACG.

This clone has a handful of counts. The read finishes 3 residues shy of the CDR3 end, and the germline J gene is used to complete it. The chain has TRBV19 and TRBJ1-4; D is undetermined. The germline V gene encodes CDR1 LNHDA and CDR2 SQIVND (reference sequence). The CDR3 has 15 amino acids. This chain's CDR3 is CASIARPGDNSPLFF. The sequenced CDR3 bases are TGTGCCAGTATCGCCAGGCCCGGCGATAATTCACCA.

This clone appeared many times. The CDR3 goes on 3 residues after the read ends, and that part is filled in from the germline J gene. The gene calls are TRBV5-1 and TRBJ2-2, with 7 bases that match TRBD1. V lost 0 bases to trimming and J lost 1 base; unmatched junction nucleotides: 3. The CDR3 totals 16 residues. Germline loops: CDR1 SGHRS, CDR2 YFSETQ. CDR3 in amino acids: CASSLARTGNTGELFF. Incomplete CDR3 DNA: TGCGCCAGCAGCTTGGCTAGGACAGGGAACACCGGGGAG.

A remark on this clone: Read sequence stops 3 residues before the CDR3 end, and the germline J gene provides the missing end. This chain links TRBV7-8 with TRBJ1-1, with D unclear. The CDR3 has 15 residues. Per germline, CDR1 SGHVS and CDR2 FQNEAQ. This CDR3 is CASSVALGSQPGAFF. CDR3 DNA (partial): TGTGCCAGCAGTGTAGCGTTAGGTAGTCAACCGGGA.

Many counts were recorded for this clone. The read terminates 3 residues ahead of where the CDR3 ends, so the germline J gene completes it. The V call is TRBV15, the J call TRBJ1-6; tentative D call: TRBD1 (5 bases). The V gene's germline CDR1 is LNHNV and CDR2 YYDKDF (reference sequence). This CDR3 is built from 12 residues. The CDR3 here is CATSRDQGSLHF. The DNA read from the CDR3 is TGTGCCACCAGCAGAGATCAGGGATCC.

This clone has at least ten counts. The part of the CDR3 DNA that was read is TGCGCCAGCAGCTTGGCCGGGACTAGCGGCACCTACGAG. This sequence encodes CASSLAGTSGTYE. The full CDR3 protein reads CASSLAGTSGTYEQYF. The rearrangement links TRBV5-1 to TRBJ2-7; TRBD2 aligns across 11 bases. The read halts 3 residues ahead of the CDR3 end, with the missing end drawn from the germline J gene. Unmatched junction bases numbered 4, after V lost 0 bases and J lost 2 bases. CDR1 is SGHRS, CDR2 YFSETQ, per germline. The CDR3 sequence is 16 residues long.

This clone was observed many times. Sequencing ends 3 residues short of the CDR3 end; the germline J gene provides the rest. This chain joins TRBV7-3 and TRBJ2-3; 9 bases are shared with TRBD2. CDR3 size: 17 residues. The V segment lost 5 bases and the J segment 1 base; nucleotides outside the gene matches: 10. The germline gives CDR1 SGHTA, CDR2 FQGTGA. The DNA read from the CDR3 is TGTGCCAGCAGCCTTCTAGGGAAGCGGGAGGGCACAGATACG. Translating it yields CASSLLGKREGTDT. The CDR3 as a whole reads CASSLLGKREGTDTQYF. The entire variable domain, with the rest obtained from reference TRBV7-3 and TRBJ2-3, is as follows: GAGVSQTPSNKVTEKGKYVELRCDPISGHTALYWYRQSLGQGPEFLIYFQGTGAADDSGLPNDRFFAVRPEGSVSTLKIQRTERGDSAVYLCASSLLGKREGTDTQYFGPGTRLTVL.

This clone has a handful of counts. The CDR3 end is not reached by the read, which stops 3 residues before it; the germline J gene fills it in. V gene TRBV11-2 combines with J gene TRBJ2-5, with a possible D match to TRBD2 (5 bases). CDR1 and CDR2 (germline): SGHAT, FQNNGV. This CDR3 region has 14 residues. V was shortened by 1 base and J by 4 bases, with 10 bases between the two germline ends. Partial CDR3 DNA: TGTGCCAGCAGCTTAGTTCGGGGATCAGAGACC. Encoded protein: CASSLVRGSET. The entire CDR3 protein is CASSLVRGSETQYF.

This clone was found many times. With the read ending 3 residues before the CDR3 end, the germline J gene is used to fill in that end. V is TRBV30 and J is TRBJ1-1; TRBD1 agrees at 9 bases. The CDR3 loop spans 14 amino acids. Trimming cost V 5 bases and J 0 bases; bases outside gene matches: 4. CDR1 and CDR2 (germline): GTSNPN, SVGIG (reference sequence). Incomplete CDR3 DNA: TGTGCCTGGCGGACAGGGGAGGTGAACACTGAA. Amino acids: CAWRTGEVNTE. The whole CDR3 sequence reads CAWRTGEVNTEAFF.

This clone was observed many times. The CDR3 spells CSALGGERGNQPQHF. The CDR3 bases that were read are TGCAGTGCCCTCGGAGGTGAGAGGGGAAATCAGCCC. The genes are TRBV20-1 and TRBJ1-5, with TRBD1 as a possible D gene (5 bases). The CDR3 goes on 3 residues after the read ends, and that part is filled in from the germline J gene. The CDR3 is made up of 15 amino acids. Germline V gives CDR1 DFQATT, CDR2 SNEGSKA (reference sequence). Trimming left V 6 bases short and J 4 bases short, with 19 bases between.

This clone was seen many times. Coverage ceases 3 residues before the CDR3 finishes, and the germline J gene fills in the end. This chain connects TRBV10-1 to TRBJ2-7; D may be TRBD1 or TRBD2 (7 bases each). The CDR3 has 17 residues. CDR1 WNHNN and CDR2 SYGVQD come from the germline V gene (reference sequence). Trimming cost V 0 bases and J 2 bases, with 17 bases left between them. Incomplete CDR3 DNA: TGCGCCAGCAGTGAGTCCCTCGAGACAGGGAGGGCCTACGAG. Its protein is CASSESLETGRAYE. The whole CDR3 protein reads CASSESLETGRAYEQYF.

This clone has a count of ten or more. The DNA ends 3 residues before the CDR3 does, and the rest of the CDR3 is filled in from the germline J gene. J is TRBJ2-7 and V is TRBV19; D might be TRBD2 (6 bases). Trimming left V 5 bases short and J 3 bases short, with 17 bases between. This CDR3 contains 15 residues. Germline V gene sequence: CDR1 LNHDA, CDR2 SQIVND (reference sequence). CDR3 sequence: CASSEGGKNSYEQYF. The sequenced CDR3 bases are TGTGCCAGTAGTGAGGGCGGGAAAAATAGCTACGAG. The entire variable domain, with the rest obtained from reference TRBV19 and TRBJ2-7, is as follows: DGGITQSPKYLFRKEGQNVTLSCEQNLNHDAMYWYRQDPGQGLRLIYYSQIVNDFQKGDIAEGYSVSREKKESFPLTVTSAQKNPTAFYLCASSEGGKNSYEQYFGPGTRLTVT.

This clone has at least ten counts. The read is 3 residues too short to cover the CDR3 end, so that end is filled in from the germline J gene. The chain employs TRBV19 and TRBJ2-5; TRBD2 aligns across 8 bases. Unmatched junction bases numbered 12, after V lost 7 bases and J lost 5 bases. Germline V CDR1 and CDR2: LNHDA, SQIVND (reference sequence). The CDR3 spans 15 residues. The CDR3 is CASKTAGGWEETQYF. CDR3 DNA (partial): TGTGCCAGTAAGACGGCGGGAGGATGGGAGGAGACC. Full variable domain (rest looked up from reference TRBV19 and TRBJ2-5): DGGITQSPKYLFRKEGQNVTLSCEQNLNHDAMYWYRQDPGQGLRLIYYSQIVNDFQKGDIAEGYSVSREKKESFPLTVTSAQKNPTAFYLCASKTAGGWEETQYFGPGTRLLVL.